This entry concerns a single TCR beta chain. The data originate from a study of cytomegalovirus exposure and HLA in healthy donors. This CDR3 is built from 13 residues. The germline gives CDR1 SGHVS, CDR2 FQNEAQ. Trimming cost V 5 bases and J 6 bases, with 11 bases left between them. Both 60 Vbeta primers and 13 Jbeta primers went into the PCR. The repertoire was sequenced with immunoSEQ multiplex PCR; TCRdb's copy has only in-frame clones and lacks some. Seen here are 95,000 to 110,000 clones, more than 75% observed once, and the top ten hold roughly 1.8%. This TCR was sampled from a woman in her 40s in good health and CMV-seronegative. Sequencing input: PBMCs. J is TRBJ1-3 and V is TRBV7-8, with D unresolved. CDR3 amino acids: CASSAGRQNTIYF. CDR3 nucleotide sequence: TGTGCCAGCAGCGCCGGGAGGCAAAACACCATATATTTT.